This TCR beta chain was sequenced during a study of blood T cell repertoires in COVID-19. Turning to the study itself: Italy, Spain and the United States were the sources of the convalescent and acute COVID-19 samples. Nucleic acid was either cDNA or gDNA, and it came from T cells, B-cell-depleted T cells, or PBMCs.

Per the original methods: Estimated nucleated cell counts came from reference gene primer amplification. TCRdb's table, derived via immunoSEQ multiplex PCR, lists solely in-frame clones and lacks some. V and J calls plus clone size are reproduced from that table; the DNA served to infer D and trimming. Seen here are about 530,000 clones, roughly 89% observed once, and the top ten hold 7.8%. The Seattle site enrolled patients during active infection and followed them longitudinally. This TCR came from a woman aged 45-60 years with COVID-19, enrolled during active disease. Specimen: peripheral blood.

As DNA, the CDR3 is TGTGCCAGCGTAAACCCTAGGGGTTCCTATGGCTACACCTTC. Its protein product is CASVNPRGSYGYTF. The chain has TRBV2 and TRBJ1-2; possible D gene TRBD1, 5 bases. This CDR3 spans 14 amino acids. CDR1 is SNHLY, CDR2 FYNNEI, per germline. Trimming took off 8 bases at V and 4 bases at J, with 17 bases between the two ends.